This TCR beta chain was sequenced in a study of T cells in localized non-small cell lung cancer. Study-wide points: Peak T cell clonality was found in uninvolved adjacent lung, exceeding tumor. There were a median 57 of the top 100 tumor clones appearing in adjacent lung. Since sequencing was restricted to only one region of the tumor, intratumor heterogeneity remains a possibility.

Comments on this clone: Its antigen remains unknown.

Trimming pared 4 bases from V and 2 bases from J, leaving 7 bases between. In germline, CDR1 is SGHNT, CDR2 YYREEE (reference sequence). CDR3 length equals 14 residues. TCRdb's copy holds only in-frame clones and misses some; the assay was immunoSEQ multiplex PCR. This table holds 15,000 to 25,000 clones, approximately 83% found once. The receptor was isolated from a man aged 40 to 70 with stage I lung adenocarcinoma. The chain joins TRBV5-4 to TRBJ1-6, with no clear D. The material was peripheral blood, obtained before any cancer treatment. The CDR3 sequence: CASSQDTYNSPLHF. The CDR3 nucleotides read TGTGCCAGCAGCCAAGACACCTATAATTCACCCCTCCACTTT. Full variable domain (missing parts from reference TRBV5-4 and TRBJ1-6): ETGVTQSPTHLIKTRGQQVTLRCSSQSGHNTVSWYQQALGQGPQFIFQYYREEENGRGNFPPRFSGLQFPNYSSELNVNALELDDSALYLCASSQDTYNSPLHFGNGTRLTVT.